This is a list of T cell receptor beta chains from one sample in a study of cytomegalovirus exposure and HLA in healthy donors. Assay: immunoSEQ multiplex PCR; the TCRdb copy retains only in-frame clones and omits some. Here the sample table reports some 30,000 clones. The sequencing sample was made of PBMCs. The origin of the receptors is a middle-aged man in good health and CMV-seronegative. Each CDR3 is given with its conserved first and last residue. Each record gives: V gene, D gene, J gene, CDR3 DNA, CDR3 protein. The D gene is left open where the match is weak.

TRBV9	.	TRBJ1-2	TGTGCCAGCAGCGTATACGGGGAGAACTATGGCTACACCTTC	CASSVYGENYGYTF
TRBV5-1	TRBD2	TRBJ2-7	TGCGCCAGCAGCTTGGGACTAGCGGGCTCGACCTCCTACGAGCAGTACTTC	CASSLGLAGSTSYEQYF
TRBV7-2	.	TRBJ2-5	TGTGCCAGCAGCTTTCTCAGGGTCAGGGAGACCCAGTACTTC	CASSFLRVRETQYF
TRBV2	TRBD1	TRBJ1-4	TGTGCCAGCAAGATTCTGGGACAGGGTCCGTTAGTAGGTGAAAAACTGTTTTTT	CASKILGQGPLVGEKLFF
TRBV5-1	.	TRBJ2-1	TGCGCCAGCAGCAAACAGGGCGAGCAGTTCTTC	CASSKQGEQFF
TRBV5-4	TRBD2	TRBJ2-7	TGTGCCAGCAGCTTAACTAGCGGGACGGGCGAGCAGTACTTC	CASSLTSGTGEQYF
TRBV19	TRBD2	TRBJ2-3	TGTGCCAGTAGACTAGCGGGGAGCACAGATACGCAGTATTTT	CASRLAGSTDTQYF
TRBV9	TRBD1	TRBJ1-4	TGTGCCAGCAGCCCCCCGGGACAGGCTAATGAAAAACTGTTTTTT	CASSPPGQANEKLFF
TRBV6-5	TRBD1	TRBJ1-5	TGTGCCAGCAGCCTGGGACAGGGGGATCAGCCCCAGCATTTT	CASSLGQGDQPQHF
TRBV7-2	TRBD2	TRBJ2-5	TGTGCCAGCAGCTTAAACGGGGCTAGCGGCCCCCAAGAGACCCAGTACTTC	CASSLNGASGPQETQYF
TRBV5-1	TRBD2	TRBJ2-2	TGCGCCAGCAGCTTGGGACTAGCGGAAACCGGGGAGCTGTTTTTT	CASSLGLAETGELFF
TRBV6-5	.	TRBJ2-1	TGTGCCAGCACCGGTAGAGCCAATGAGCAGTTCTTC	CASTGRANEQFF
TRBV5-1	.	TRBJ2-7	TGCGCCAGCAGCTTGGCCAGCTACGAGCAGTACTTC	CASSLASYEQYF
TRBV29-1	.	TRBJ2-1	TGCAGCGTTGGTCGTCAGGGGTCCTACAATGAGCAGTTCTTC	CSVGRQGSYNEQFF
TRBV6-6	TRBD1	TRBJ2-7	TGTGCCAGCAGTACGGACAGGGCATACGAGCAGTACTTC	CASSTDRAYEQYF
TRBV6-5	.	TRBJ2-7	TGTGCCAGCAGTTACTCGACCCTAGCCCACGAGCAGTACTTC	CASSYSTLAHEQYF
TRBV5-4	TRBD2	TRBJ2-7	TGTGCCAGCAGATCGGGAGGACTAGCGGCTTACGAGCAGTACTTC	CASRSGGLAAYEQYF
TRBV28	TRBD1	TRBJ1-5	TGTGCCAGCAAGAGCGCTCGACAGGGGGACGTTAGGGGTCAGCCCCAGCATTTT	CASKSARQGDVRGQPQHF
TRBV28	TRBD1	TRBJ1-2	TGTGCCAGCAGTTTAAGCAGGGGGCTGACGTTTGGCTACACCTTC	CASSLSRGLTFGYTF
TRBV5-4	.	TRBJ2-7	TGTGCCAGCAGCTTGGTCGGGAGTCTCCACGAGCAGTACTTC	CASSLVGSLHEQYF
TRBV5-4	.	TRBJ1-4	TGTGCCAGCAGCTTTACAGGGTTCGCAACTAATGAAAAACTGTTTTTT	CASSFTGFATNEKLFF
TRBV20-1	.	TRBJ2-7	TGCAGTGCTAGAGTATCGGGCGAGCAGTACTTC	CSARVSGEQYF
TRBV6-1	.	TRBJ2-7	TGTGCCAGCAGTGTTCCCATACTAGCCTACGAGCAGTACTTC	CASSVPILAYEQYF
TRBV4-2	TRBD2	TRBJ2-7	TGTGCCAGCAGCCAAGAGCGGACTAGCGGAGGGCACTACGAGCAGTACTTC	CASSQERTSGGHYEQYF
TRBV9	.	TRBJ1-4	TGTGCCAGCAGAGAGACAGATCCTAATGAAAAACTGTTTTTT	CASRETDPNEKLFF
TRBV5-5	.	TRBJ1-1	TGTGCCAGCAGCTGGGGACATATGAACACTGAAGCTTTCTTT	CASSWGHMNTEAFF
TRBV7-9	TRBD2	TRBJ2-2	TGTGCCAGCAACCCTAGCGGGATGAATACCGGGGAGCTGTTTTTT	CASNPSGMNTGELFF
TRBV10-3	TRBD1	TRBJ2-7	TGTGCCATCAGGGTGACAGGGAACGAGCAGTACTTC	CAIRVTGNEQYF
TRBV7-3	.	TRBJ2-7	TGTGCCAGCAGCTACACTAGGTCTGGTACCCACGAGCAGTACTTC	CASSYTRSGTHEQYF
TRBV7-2	.	TRBJ2-3	TGTGCCAGCAGCCACATAGATACGCAGTATTTT	CASSHIDTQYF
TRBV19	.	TRBJ2-7	TGTGCCAGTAGCAGGGGATCCTCCTACGAGCAGTACTTC	CASSRGSSYEQYF
TRBV5-1	.	TRBJ1-3	TGCGCCAGCAGCCCTGGCGGGATTAACTCTGGAAACACCATATATTTT	CASSPGGINSGNTIYF
TRBV19	.	TRBJ2-1	TGTGCCAGTGGGAGCCAGGGGACGGACGAGTTCTTC	CASGSQGTDEFF
TRBV25-1	TRBD1	TRBJ2-7	TGTGCCACGTCACGACAGGGGCCACGACAGTACTTC	CATSRQGPRQYF
TRBV9	TRBD2	TRBJ2-1	TGTGCCAGCAGCGTAAAAGCGGGACCCAGCGATGAGCAGTTCTTC	CASSVKAGPSDEQFF
TRBV4-2	TRBD1	TRBJ2-6	TGTGCCAGCAGCCAAGAGACAGGGACTGGGGCCAACGTCCTGACTTTC	CASSQETGTGANVLTF
TRBV28	TRBD1	TRBJ1-5	TGTGCCACCAGACAGGGGCTTGGTCAGCCCCAGCATTTT	CATRQGLGQPQHF
TRBV29-1	TRBD2	TRBJ2-3	TGCAGCGCCTCTAGCGGGAGGGCCCGAGATACGCAGTATTTT	CSASSGRARDTQYF
TRBV7-3	.	TRBJ2-5	TGTGCCAGCAGTGTGGGAGGTCGCCAAGAGACCCAGTACTTC	CASSVGGRQETQYF
TRBV11-3	.	TRBJ2-7	TGTGCCAGCAGCACCCGGCTAGGCGAGCAGTACTTC	CASSTRLGEQYF